One T cell receptor (beta chain) is described in this entry. The V end was cut by 6 bases, the J end by 6 bases, with 18 bases between. The CDR3 length is 15 residues. The data derive from a study of blood T cells in healthy people across ages. Combining a sample-barcoded 5' primer with a J-beta primer mix, a second PCR ran for roughly 6 to 12 cycles. TCRdb re-derived calls from the 5' RACE reads in MiXCR, one entry per CDR3 protein. The data contain approximately 1,700,000 distinct CDR3 sequences, roughly two fifths of them singletons. J is TRBJ2-4 and V is TRBV12-3 or TRBV12-4; the D call may be TRBD1 or TRBD2 (5 bases each). This TCR was sampled from a human donor in good health. The material sequenced was blood. CDR3 nucleotide sequence: TGTGCCAGCAGCAAAGATTCTGGGACCCTAAACATTCAGTACTTC. It yields the protein CASSKDSGTLNIQYF.